A single T cell receptor (beta chain) is shown here with its context. Using a J-beta primer mix together with a sample-barcoded 5' primer, a second PCR was run for about 6 to 12 cycles. TCRdb itself ran the 5' RACE reads through MiXCR, one entry per CDR3 protein. The table lists over 1,500,000 distinct CDR3 sequences, about 49% of them singletons. These data are taken from a study of blood T cells in healthy people across ages. The CDR3 is 16 amino acids. Germline CDR1 reads MNHEY; CDR2 reads SMNVEV (reference sequence). Trimming left V 5 bases short and J 5 bases short, with 21 bases between. The sample was blood. The chain carries TRBV27 and TRBJ1-1, with D maybe TRBD1 (5 bases). This receptor was obtained from a woman between 40 and 55 years old in good health. DNA for the CDR3: TGTGCCAGCAGTATCGGACGGGGCGACGGCCGAACTGAAGCTTTCTTT. This sequence encodes CASSIGRGDGRTEAFF.